Presented here are 5 T cell receptor beta chains from one specimen sequenced in a study of blood T cell repertoires in COVID-19. Repertoires were generated with immunoSEQ multiplex PCR, while TCRdb's copy carries only in-frame clones and drops some. The data contain some 150,000 clones, approximately 85% of them singletons. The sequenced sample was peripheral blood. The receptors come from a man aged 55 to 69 who had recovered from COVID-19.

This rearrangement joins TRBV4-1 to TRBJ1-1, with D perhaps TRBD1 (6 bases). CDR3 length: 15 amino acids. Germline assignment: CDR1 MGHRA and CDR2 YSYEKL. V was cut by 0 bases and J by 4 bases, with 12 bases left in between. The CDR3 loop reads CASSQEGGASTEAFF. The DNA for the CDR3 is TGCGCCAGCAGCCAAGAAGGGGGGGCAAGCACTGAAGCTTTCTTT.

The rearrangement uses TRBV14 and TRBJ1-1; D unclear. The V end lost 6 bases, the J end lost 3 bases, and 14 bases lay between the germline ends. The length of the CDR3 is 14 residues. Germline V gene data show CDR1 as SGHDN and CDR2 as FVKESK. Here the CDR3 DNA reads TGTGCCAGCAGTTATGATGGAGGATACACTGAAGCTTTCTTT. It codes for CASSYDGGYTEAFF.

Note on this clone: This sample includes further DNA sequences coding for the same CDR3. The chain recombines TRBV5-1 with TRBJ2-5, with 7 bases aligning to TRBD2. This CDR3 has 14 amino acids. CDR1 and CDR2 (germline): SGHRS, YFSETQ. V shed 1 base and J 1 base; nucleotides not matched to a gene: 1. CDR3 DNA: TGCGCCAGCAGCTTGACGGGGGGCCAAGAGACCCAGTACTTC. Translating it yields CASSLTGGQETQYF.

V and J are TRBV7-6 and TRBJ2-1; tentatively, D is TRBD1 (7 bases). This CDR3 has 15 residues. V lost 1 base and J 5 bases, leaving 12 bases between the germline ends. The germline CDR1 and CDR2 sequences are SGHVS and FNYEAQ. The CDR3 here is CASSLDQGGHNEQFF. CDR3 sequence (DNA): TGTGCCAGCAGCTTAGACCAGGGGGGACACAATGAGCAGTTCTTC.

This sequence joins TRBV7-9 and TRBJ2-5; D is ambiguous. Germline CDR1 and CDR2: SEHNR and FQNEAQ (reference sequence). The CDR3 runs to 15 residues. Trimming cost V 1 base and J 5 bases, with 14 bases left between them. CDR3 region: CASSLGTLPRETQYF. In nucleotides, the CDR3 is TGTGCCAGCAGCTTAGGTACCCTTCCCCGGGAGACCCAGTACTTC. The full variable domain, completed using reference TRBV7-9 and TRBJ2-5, is DTGVSQNPRHKITKRGQNVTFRCDPISEHNRLYWYRQTLGQGPEFLTYFQNEAQLEKSRLLSDRFSAERPKGSFSTLEIQRTEQGDSAMYLCASSLGTLPRETQYFGPGTRLLVL.